The following is a T cell receptor (beta chain) sequence with its context. This sample is drawn from a study of blood T cell repertoires in COVID-19. The germline gives CDR1 SGHRS, CDR2 YFSETQ. The CDR3 length is 14 residues. Unmatched junction bases numbered 6, after V lost 7 bases and J lost 5 bases. Profiled with immunoSEQ multiplex PCR; TCRdb holds only in-frame clones, not every one. The sample lists fewer than 200,000 clones, approximately 90% occurring once. This sequence was found in a man aged 35-49 years with active or convalescent COVID-19. The genes are TRBV5-1 and TRBJ2-1, with 10 bases lining up with TRBD1. Sequences were obtained from peripheral blood. The CDR3 spells CASLTGTGDNEQFF. Written as DNA, the CDR3 is TGCGCCAGCTTAACCGGGACAGGGGACAATGAGCAGTTCTTC.